Shown below are 7 T cell receptor beta chains from a single sample sequenced in a study of blood T cell repertoires in COVID-19. Produced via immunoSEQ multiplex PCR; TCRdb's table is partial and in-frame only. The sample lists some 30,000 clones, roughly nine tenths occurring once. Sequenced sample: peripheral blood. These receptors all come from a human donor with active COVID-19. The donor label of this sample is uncertain.

The chain employs TRBV25-1 and TRBJ1-1; TRBD1 might be the D (5 bases). The V gene's germline CDR1 is MGHDK and CDR2 SYGVNS. Trimming removed 8 bases from V and 1 base from J, with 17 bases in between. The CDR3 sequence is 15 residues long. CDR3 sequence: CASQPTPTGNTEAFF. The CDR3 DNA follows: TGTGCCAGCCAGCCCACCCCTACAGGGAACACTGAAGCTTTCTTT.

The chain uses TRBV7-8 and TRBJ2-7; D gene unclear. Germline-derived CDR1 and CDR2 are SGHVS and FQNEAQ. This CDR3 is 14 amino acids long. V dropped 3 bases and J dropped 3 bases, with 12 bases sitting between them. CDR3 sequence reads: CASSFRPEHYEQYF. CDR3 sequence (DNA): TGTGCCAGCAGCTTCAGGCCAGAGCACTACGAGCAGTACTTC.

This clone came up once. Here the CDR3 reads CASSLPSGVDEQYF. The CDR3 bases are TGCGCCAGCAGCTTACCTAGCGGGGTAGACGAGCAGTACTTC. The chain has TRBV5-1 and TRBJ2-7, with 9 nucleotides matching TRBD2. This CDR3 contains 14 residues. Trimming took 2 bases from V and 5 from J; bases not matched to a gene: 5. Germline CDR1 reads SGHRS; CDR2 reads YFSETQ.

This chain links TRBV21-1 with TRBJ1-4; TRBD1 is taken as the D call from the table, unchecked against the DNA. TRBV21-1 is flagged as a pseudogene. CDR3 length: 15 amino acids. The CDR3 spells CASFSIQGRGEKLFF. The CDR3 bases are TGTGCCAGCTTTTCAATACAGGGAAGGGGCGAAAAACTGTTTTTT.

About this clone: Mismatch with germline at one junction end may stem from a read error. The gene calls are TRBV7-7 and TRBJ2-5; 9 positions agree with TRBD2. The V gene's germline CDR1 is SSHAT and CDR2 FNYEAQ (reference sequence). The CDR3 is 15 residues long. This CDR3 is CASSQGLAGPETQYF. The CDR3 DNA sequence: TGTGCTAGCAGCCAGGGACTAGCCGGCCCAGAGACCCAGTACTTC.

This chain links TRBV28 with TRBJ2-5, with TRBD2 identical over 11 bases. Germline CDR1 and CDR2: MDHEN and SYDVKM. The CDR3 loop spans 18 amino acids. V shed 4 bases and J 5 bases; nucleotides not matched to a gene: 15. The CDR3 loop is CASSSWSGTSGPRETQYF. The CDR3 DNA is TGTGCCAGCAGTTCTTGGTCAGGGACTAGCGGACCACGGGAGACCCAGTACTTC. The full variable domain, completed using reference TRBV28 and TRBJ2-5, is DVKVTQSSRYLVKRTGEKVFLECVQDMDHENMFWYRQDPGLGLRLIYFSYDVKMKEKGDIPEGYSVSREKKERFSLILESASTNQTSMYLCASSSWSGTSGPRETQYFGPGTRLLVL.

The CDR3 DNA is TGTGCCAGCAGCCCTTCGGGTCCCTATGGCTACACCTTC. This codes for CASSPSGPYGYTF. The rearrangement uses TRBV12-3 or TRBV12-4 and TRBJ1-2; D not resolved. V was shortened by 6 bases and J by 4 bases, with 12 bases between the two germline ends. There are 13 residues in the CDR3.